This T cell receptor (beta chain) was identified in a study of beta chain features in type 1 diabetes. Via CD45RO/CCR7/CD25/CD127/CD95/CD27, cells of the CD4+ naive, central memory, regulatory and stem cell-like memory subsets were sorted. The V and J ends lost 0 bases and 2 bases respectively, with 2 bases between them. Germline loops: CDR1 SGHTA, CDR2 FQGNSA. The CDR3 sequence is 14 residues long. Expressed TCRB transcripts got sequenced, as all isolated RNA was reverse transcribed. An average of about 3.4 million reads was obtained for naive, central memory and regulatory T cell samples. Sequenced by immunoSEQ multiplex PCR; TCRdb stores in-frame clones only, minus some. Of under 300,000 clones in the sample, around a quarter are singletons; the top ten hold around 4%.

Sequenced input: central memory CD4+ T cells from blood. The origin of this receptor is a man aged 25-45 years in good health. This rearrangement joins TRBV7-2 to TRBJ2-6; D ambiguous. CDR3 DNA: TGTGCCAGCAGCTTAGCAGCTGGGGCCAACGTCCTGACTTTC. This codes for CASSLAAGANVLTF.